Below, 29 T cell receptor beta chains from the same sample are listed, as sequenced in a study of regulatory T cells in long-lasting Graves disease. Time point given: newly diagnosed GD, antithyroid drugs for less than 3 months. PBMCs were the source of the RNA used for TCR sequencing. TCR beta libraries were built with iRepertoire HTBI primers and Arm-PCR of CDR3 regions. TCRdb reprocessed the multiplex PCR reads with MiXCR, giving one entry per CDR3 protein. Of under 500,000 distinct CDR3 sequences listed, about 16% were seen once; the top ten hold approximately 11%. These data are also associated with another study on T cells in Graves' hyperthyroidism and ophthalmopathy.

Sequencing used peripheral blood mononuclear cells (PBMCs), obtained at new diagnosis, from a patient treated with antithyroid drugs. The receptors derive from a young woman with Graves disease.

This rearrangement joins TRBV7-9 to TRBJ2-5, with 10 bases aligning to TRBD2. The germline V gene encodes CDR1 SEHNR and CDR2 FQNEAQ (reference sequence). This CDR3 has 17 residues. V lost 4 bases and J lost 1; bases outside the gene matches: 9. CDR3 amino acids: CASSSKARTSGQETQYF. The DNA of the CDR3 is TGTGCCAGCAGCTCGAAAGCCAGGACTAGCGGCCAAGAGACCCAGTACTTC.

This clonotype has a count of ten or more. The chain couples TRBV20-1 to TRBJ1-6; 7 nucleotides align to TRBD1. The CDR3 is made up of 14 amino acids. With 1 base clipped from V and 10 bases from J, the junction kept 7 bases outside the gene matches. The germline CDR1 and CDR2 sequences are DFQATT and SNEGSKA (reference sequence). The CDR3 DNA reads TGCAGTGCTAGAGGACAGGGAGGGTCCTCACCCCTCCACTTT. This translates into CSARGQGGSSPLHF.

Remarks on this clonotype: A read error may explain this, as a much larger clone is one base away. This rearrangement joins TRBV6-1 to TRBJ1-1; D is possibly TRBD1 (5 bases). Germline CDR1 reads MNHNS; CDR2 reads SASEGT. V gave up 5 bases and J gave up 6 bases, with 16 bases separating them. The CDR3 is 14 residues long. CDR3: CASSHTSGQPEAFF. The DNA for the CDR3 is TGTGCCAGCAGTCACACTTCAGGGCAGCCTGAAGCTTTCTTT.

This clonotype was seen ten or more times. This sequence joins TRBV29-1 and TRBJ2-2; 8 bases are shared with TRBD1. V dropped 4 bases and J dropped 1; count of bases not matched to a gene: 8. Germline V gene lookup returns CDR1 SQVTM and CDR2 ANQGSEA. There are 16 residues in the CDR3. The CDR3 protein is CSVASPQGVNTGELFF. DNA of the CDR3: TGCAGCGTTGCCTCCCCACAGGGGGTGAACACCGGGGAGCTGTTTTTT.

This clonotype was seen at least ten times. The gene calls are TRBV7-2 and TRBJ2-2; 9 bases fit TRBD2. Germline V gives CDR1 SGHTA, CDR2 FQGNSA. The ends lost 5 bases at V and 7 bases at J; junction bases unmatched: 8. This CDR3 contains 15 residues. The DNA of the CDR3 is TGTGCCAGCAGCGAAATCGCGGGAGGGGTCGGGGAGCTGTTTTTT. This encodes CASSEIAGGVGELFF.

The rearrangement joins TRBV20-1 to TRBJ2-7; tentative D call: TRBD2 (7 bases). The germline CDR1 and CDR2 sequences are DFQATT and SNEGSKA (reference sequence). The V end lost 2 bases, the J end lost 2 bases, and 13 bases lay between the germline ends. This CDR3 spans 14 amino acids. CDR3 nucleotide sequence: TGCAGTGCTAGAAAGGGGGAGGGCCCCTACGAGCAGTACTTC. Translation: CSARKGEGPYEQYF.

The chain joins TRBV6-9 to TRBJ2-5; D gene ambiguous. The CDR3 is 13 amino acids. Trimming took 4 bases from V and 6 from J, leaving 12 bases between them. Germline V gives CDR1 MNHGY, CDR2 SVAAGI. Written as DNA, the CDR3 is TGTGCCAGCAGTTCCGACTTATTTAAGACCCAGTACTTC. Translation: CASSSDLFKTQYF.

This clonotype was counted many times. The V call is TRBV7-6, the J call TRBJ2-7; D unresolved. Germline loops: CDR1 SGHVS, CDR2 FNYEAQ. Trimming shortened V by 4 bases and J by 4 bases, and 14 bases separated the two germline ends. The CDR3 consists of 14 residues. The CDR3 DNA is TGTGCCAGCAGCTCCCAATCAGCCGTTTACGAGCAGTACTTC. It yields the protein CASSSQSAVYEQYF.

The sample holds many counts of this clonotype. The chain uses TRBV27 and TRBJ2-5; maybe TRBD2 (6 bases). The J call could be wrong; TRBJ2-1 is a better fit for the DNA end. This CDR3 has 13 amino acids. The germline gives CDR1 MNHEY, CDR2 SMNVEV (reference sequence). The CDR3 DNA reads TGTGCCAGCAGCCACCAGGGAGGCAATGAGCAGTTCTTC. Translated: CASSHQGGNEQFF.

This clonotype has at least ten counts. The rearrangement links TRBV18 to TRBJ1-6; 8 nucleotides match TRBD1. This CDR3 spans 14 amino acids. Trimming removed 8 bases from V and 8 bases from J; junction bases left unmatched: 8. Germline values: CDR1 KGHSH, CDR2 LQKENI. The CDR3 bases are TGTGCCAGCGCCCGACAGGGGAACGATTCACCCCTCCACTTT. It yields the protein CASARQGNDSPLHF. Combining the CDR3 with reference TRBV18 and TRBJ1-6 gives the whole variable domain NAGVMQNPRHLVRRRGQEARLRCSPMKGHSHVYWYRQLPEEGLKFMVYLQKENIIDESGMPKERFSAEFPKEGPSILRIQQVVRGDSAAYFCASARQGNDSPLHFGNGTRLTVT.

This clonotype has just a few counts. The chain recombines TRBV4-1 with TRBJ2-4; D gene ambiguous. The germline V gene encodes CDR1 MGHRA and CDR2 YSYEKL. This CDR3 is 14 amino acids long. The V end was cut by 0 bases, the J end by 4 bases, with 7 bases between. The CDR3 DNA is TGCGCCAGCAGCCAAGACAGTCCTAAAAACATTCAGTACTTC. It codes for CASSQDSPKNIQYF.

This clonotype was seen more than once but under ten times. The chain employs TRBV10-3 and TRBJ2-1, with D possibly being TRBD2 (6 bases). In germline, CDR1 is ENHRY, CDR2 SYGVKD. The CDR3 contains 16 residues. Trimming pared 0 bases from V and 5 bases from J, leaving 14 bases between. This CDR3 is CAISESLGTQDNEQFF. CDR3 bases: TGTGCCATCAGTGAGTCTTTGGGGACTCAAGACAATGAGCAGTTCTTC.

The CDR3 spells CASSDRGETGELFF. The CDR3 DNA is TGTGCCAGCAGTGACAGGGGAGAAACCGGGGAGCTGTTTTTT. V is TRBV25-1 and J is TRBJ2-2, with D possibly being TRBD1 (6 bases). With 3 bases removed from V and 5 bases from J, the gap between germline ends came to 10 bases. CDR1 and CDR2 from the germline V gene are MGHDK and SYGVNS. The CDR3 is 14 amino acids.

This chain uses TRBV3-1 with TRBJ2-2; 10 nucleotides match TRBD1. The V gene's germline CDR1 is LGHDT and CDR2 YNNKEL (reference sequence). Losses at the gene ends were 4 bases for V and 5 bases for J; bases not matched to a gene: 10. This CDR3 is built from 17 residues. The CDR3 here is CASSPAGGTGVTGELFF. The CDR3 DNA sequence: TGTGCCAGCAGCCCAGCCGGGGGGACAGGGGTGACCGGGGAGCTGTTTTTT.

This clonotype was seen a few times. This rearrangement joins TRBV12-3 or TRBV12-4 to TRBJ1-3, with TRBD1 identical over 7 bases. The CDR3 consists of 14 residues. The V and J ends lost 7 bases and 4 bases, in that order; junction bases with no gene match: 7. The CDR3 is CASTPTGRGNTIYF. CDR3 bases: TGTGCCAGCACCCCGACAGGGAGAGGAAACACCATATATTTT.

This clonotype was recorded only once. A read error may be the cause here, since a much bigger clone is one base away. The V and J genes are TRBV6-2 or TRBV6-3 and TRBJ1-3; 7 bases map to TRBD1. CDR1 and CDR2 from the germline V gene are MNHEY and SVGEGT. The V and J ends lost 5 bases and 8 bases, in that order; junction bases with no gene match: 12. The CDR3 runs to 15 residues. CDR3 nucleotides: TGTGCCAGCAGTCTATCTGGACAGGCTTGGGACACCATATATTTT. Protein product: CASSLSGQAWDTIYF.

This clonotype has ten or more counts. CDR3 protein: CSAGQTGPHNEQFF. CDR3 coding DNA: TGCAGTGCTGGTCAGACAGGTCCTCACAATGAGCAGTTCTTC. This sequence joins TRBV20-1 and TRBJ2-1, with D perhaps matching TRBD1 (6 bases). V was cut by 5 bases and J by 5 bases, with 16 bases left in between. Germline CDR1 DFQATT, CDR2 SNEGSKA (reference sequence). CDR3 length equals 14 residues.

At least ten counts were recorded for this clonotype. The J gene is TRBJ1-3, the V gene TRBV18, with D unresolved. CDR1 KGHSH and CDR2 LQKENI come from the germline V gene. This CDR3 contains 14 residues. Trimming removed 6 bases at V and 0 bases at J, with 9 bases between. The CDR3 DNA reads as TGTGCCAGCTCCCCGACGCCCTCTGGAAACACCATATATTTT. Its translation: CASSPTPSGNTIYF.

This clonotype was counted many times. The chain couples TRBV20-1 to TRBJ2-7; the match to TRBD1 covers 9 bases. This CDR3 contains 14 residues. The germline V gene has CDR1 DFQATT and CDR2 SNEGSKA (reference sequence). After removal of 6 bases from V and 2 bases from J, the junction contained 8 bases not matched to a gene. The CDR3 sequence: CSAAGTGTTYEQYF. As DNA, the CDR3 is TGCAGTGCCGCCGGGACAGGGACAACCTACGAGCAGTACTTC.

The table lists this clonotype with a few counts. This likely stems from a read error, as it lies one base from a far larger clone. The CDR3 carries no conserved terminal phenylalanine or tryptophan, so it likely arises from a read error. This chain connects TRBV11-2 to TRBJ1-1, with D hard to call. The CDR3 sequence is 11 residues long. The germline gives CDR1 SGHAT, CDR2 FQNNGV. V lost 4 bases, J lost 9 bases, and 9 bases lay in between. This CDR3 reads CASSSQRKAFS. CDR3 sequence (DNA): TGTGCCAGCAGCTCCCAACGGAAAGCTTTCTCT.

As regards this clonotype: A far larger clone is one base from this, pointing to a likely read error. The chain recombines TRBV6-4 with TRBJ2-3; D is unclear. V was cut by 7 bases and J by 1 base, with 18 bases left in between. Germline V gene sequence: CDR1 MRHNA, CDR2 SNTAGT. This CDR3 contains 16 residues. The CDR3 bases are TGTGCCAGCACTTACTTAGCAGGCCGTGGCACAGATACGCAGTATTTT. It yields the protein CASTYLAGRGTDTQYF.

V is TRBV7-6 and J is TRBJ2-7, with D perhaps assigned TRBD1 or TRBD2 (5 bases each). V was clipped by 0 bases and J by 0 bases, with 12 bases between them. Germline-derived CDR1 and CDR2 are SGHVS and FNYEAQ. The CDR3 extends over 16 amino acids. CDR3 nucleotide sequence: TGTGCCAGCAGCTTAGCCGGGACGGCCATCTCCTACGAGCAGTACTTC. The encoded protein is CASSLAGTAISYEQYF.

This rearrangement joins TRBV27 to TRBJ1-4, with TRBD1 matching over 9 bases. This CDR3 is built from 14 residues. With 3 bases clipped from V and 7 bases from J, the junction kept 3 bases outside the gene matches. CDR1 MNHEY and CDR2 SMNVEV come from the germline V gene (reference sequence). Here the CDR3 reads CASSFDRGSEKLFF. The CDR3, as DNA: TGTGCCAGCAGTTTCGACAGGGGGAGTGAAAAACTGTTTTTT.

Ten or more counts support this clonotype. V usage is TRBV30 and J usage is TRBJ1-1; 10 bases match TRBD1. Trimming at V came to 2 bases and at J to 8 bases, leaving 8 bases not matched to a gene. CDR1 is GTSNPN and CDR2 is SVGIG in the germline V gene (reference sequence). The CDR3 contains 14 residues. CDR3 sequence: CAWSPGTGEEEAFF. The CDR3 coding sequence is TGTGCCTGGAGTCCCGGGACAGGGGAGGAAGAAGCTTTCTTT.

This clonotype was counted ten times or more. CDR3 in amino acids: CASRVGANTEAFF. Written as DNA, the CDR3 is TGTGCCAGCAGGGTGGGCGCGAACACTGAAGCTTTCTTT. The gene calls are TRBV2 and TRBJ1-1; D uncertain. Deletions cut 6 bases from V and 1 base from J, with 9 bases between. This CDR3 has 13 amino acids. Per the germline V gene, CDR1 is SNHLY and CDR2 is FYNNEI.

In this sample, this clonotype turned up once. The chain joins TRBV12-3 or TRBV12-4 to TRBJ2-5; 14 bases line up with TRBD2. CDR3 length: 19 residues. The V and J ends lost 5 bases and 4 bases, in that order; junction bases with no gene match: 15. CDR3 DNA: TGTGCCAGCAGTCCGCTGGTGGGACTAGCGGGAGCGGGGGGAGAGACCCAGTACTTC. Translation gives CASSPLVGLAGAGGETQYF.

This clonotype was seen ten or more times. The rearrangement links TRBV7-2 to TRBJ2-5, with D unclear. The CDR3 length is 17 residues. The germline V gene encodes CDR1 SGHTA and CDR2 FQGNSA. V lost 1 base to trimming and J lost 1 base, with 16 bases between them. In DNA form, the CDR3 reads TGTGCCAGCAGCTTAGTCTTCGGACGCCGGCGCCAAGAGACCCAGTACTTC. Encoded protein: CASSLVFGRRRQETQYF.

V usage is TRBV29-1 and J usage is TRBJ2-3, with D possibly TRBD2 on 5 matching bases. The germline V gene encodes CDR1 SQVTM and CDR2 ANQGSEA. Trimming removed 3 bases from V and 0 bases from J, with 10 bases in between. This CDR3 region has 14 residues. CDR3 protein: CSVDGRTSTDTQYF. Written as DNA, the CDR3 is TGCAGCGTTGATGGGCGGACTAGCACAGATACGCAGTATTTT.

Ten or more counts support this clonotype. The chain's CDR3 is CASRGLAGGYEQYF. The CDR3 region has the DNA TGTGCCAGCAGAGGACTAGCGGGAGGATACGAGCAGTACTTC. The chain is built from TRBV28 and TRBJ2-7, with 14 bases matching TRBD2. The CDR3 runs to 14 residues. Trimming at V came to 6 bases and at J to 4 bases, leaving 2 bases not matched to a gene. Germline-derived CDR1 and CDR2 are MDHEN and SYDVKM.